Following are 11 T cell receptor beta chains from one sample sequenced in a study of cytomegalovirus exposure and HLA in healthy donors. Primers included in the PCR were 60 Vbeta and 13 Jbeta primers. Some clones are missing from TCRdb's copy, which holds only in-frame ones; the method was immunoSEQ multiplex PCR. Among about 170,000 clones listed, about three quarters were seen once. Input material: PBMCs. Receptor source: a female donor in good health and CMV-seronegative.

This clone was detected a few times. The chain is built from TRBV9 and TRBJ2-4; TRBD1 aligns across 7 bases. This CDR3 region has 14 residues. CDR1 and CDR2 (germline): SGDLS, YYNGEE. With 5 bases clipped from V and 2 bases from J, the junction kept 4 bases outside the gene matches. The CDR3 reads CASSPQGTKNIQYF. In DNA, the CDR3 is TGTGCCAGCAGTCCACAGGGGACCAAAAACATTCAGTACTTC.

The CDR3 reads CASSFQGSYGYTF. CDR3 nucleotide sequence: TGTGCCAGCAGTTTTCAGGGGTCCTATGGCTACACCTTC. The gene calls are TRBV28 and TRBJ1-2; perhaps TRBD1 as D (6 bases). The CDR3 spans 13 residues. In germline, CDR1 is MDHEN, CDR2 SYDVKM. Trimming took 3 bases from V and 4 from J, leaving 9 bases between them.

The rearrangement joins TRBV30 to TRBJ1-5; D call uncertain. Germline lookup yields CDR1 GTSNPN and CDR2 SVGIG (reference sequence). Trimming took 3 bases from V and 0 from J, leaving 18 bases between them. The CDR3 consists of 17 residues. In DNA, the CDR3 is TGTGCCTGGAGGCCGAGGCCCAAATTAGCTAGCAATCAGCCCCAGCATTTT. Protein sequence: CAWRPRPKLASNQPQHF.

This CDR3 reads CAWGGGIVETQYF. Written as DNA, the CDR3 is TGTGCCTGGGGGGGAGGCATCGTAGAGACCCAGTACTTC. This rearrangement joins TRBV28 to TRBJ2-5; TRBD2 matches 7 bases. Germline values: CDR1 MDHEN, CDR2 SYDVKM. After removal of 11 bases from V and 4 bases from J, the junction contained 10 bases not matched to a gene. The CDR3 extends over 13 amino acids.

The chain carries TRBV28 and TRBJ1-5; no reliable D call. Trimming took off 6 bases at V and 11 bases at J, with 14 bases between the two ends. CDR3 size: 12 residues. Germline lookup yields CDR1 MDHEN and CDR2 SYDVKM. The CDR3 DNA follows: TGTGCCAGCAGCCCCGGACCCGGGACCCAGCATTTT. Protein sequence: CASSPGPGTQHF.

The chain uses TRBV7-3 and TRBJ2-2, with a possible D match to TRBD1 (5 bases). The CDR3 contains 15 residues. Germline assignment: CDR1 SGHTA and CDR2 FQGTGA. Trimming shortened V by 0 bases and J by 4 bases, and 9 bases separated the two germline ends. CDR3 DNA sequence: TGTGCCAGCAGCTTAACAGGGGCGGTCACCGGGGAGCTGTTTTTT. Its protein product is CASSLTGAVTGELFF.

This clone was found once. The gene calls are TRBV6-5 and TRBJ1-4, with D possibly TRBD1 on 5 matching bases. CDR1 is MNHEY and CDR2 is SVGAGI in the germline V gene. This CDR3 contains 15 residues. V was trimmed by 6 bases and J by 6 bases, leaving 17 bases between them. The CDR3, as DNA: TGTGCCAGCAGCCCAAAGCAGGGTTTGGATGAAAAACTGTTTTTT. Its translation: CASSPKQGLDEKLFF.

V gene TRBV5-8 combines with J gene TRBJ2-1; TRBD2 aligns across 7 bases. The trim removed 2 bases at V and 4 bases at J, leaving 3 bases unmatched. The CDR3 totals 14 residues. Germline loops: CDR1 SGHTS, CDR2 YDEGEE. The CDR3 region has the DNA TGTGCCAGCAGCTTACGGGGGGTTTACAATGAGCAGTTCTTC. Encoded protein: CASSLRGVYNEQFF. Full variable domain (remainder filled in from reference TRBV5-8 and TRBJ2-1): EAGVTQSPTHLIKTRGQQATLRCSPISGHTSVYWYQQALGLGLQFLLWYDEGEERNRGNFPPRFSGRQFPNYSSELNVNALELEDSALYLCASSLRGVYNEQFFGPGTRLTVL.

The chain's CDR3 is CASSVGGTGWRNTGELFF. CDR3 bases: TGTGCCAGCAGCGTAGGTGGGACAGGGTGGAGGAACACCGGGGAGCTGTTTTTT. The V and J genes are TRBV9 and TRBJ2-2, with 9 bases aligning to TRBD1. The ends lost 0 bases at V and 1 base at J; junction bases unmatched: 7. The CDR3 length is 18 residues. CDR1 is SGDLS, CDR2 YYNGEE, per germline.

This chain uses TRBV27 with TRBJ2-1; TRBD1 aligns across 9 bases. V was clipped by 3 bases and J by 4 bases; unmatched bases: 7. In germline, CDR1 is MNHEY, CDR2 SMNVEV (reference sequence). The CDR3 totals 16 residues. CDR3 sequence: CASSFWGQGEYNEQFF. Here the CDR3 DNA reads TGTGCCAGCAGTTTTTGGGGACAGGGAGAATACAATGAGCAGTTCTTC.

The J gene is TRBJ1-6, the V gene TRBV7-9, with D maybe TRBD1 (6 bases). Germline V gene lookup returns CDR1 SEHNR and CDR2 FQNEAQ (reference sequence). This CDR3 is 14 amino acids long. The V end was cut by 8 bases, the J end by 6 bases, with 14 bases between. The DNA for the CDR3 is TGTGCCAGCGGGGGACGGGGGGCTAATTCACCCCTCCACTTT. This encodes CASGGRGANSPLHF.